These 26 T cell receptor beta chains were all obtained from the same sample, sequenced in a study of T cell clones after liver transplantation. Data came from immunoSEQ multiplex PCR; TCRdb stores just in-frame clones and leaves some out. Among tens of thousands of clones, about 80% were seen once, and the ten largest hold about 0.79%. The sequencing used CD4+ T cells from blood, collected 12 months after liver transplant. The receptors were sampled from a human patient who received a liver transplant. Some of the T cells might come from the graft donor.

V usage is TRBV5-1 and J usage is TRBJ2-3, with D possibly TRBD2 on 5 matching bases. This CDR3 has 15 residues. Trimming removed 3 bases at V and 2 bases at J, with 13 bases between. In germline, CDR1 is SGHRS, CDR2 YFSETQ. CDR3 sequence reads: CASSSGSGYTDTQYF. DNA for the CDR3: TGCGCCAGCAGCTCGGGGAGCGGATACACAGATACGCAGTATTTT.

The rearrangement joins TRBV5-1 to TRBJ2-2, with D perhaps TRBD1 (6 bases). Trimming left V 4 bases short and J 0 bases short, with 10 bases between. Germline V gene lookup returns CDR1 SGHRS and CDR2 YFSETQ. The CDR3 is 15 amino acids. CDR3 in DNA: TGCGCCAGCAGCCCGGACAGAGCGAACACCGGGGAGCTGTTTTTT. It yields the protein CASSPDRANTGELFF.

The chain's CDR3 is CASTPGLAGANEQFF. CDR3 nucleotides: TGTGCCAGCACCCCCGGACTAGCGGGAGCTAATGAGCAGTTCTTC. The chain recombines TRBV6-6 with TRBJ2-1; 13 bases are a match to TRBD2. The CDR3 runs 15 residues. The trim removed 7 bases at V and 7 bases at J, leaving 7 bases unmatched. Looked up from germline, CDR1 is MNHNY and CDR2 is SVGAGI (reference sequence).

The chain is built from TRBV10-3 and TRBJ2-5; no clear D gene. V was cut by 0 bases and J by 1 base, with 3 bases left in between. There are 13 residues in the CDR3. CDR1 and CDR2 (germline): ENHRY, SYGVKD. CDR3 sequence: CAISESPQETQYF. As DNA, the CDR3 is TGTGCCATCAGTGAGTCCCCCCAAGAGACCCAGTACTTC.

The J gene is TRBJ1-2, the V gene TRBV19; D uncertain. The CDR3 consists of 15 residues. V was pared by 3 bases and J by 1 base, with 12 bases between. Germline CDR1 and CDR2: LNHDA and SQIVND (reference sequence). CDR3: CASSIEFLFNYGYTF. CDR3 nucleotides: TGTGCCAGTAGTATTGAATTTCTGTTTAACTATGGCTACACCTTC.

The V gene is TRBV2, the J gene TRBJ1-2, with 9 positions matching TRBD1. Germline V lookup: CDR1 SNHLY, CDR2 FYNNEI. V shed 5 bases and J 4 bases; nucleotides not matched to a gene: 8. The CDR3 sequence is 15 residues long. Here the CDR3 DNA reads TGTGCCAGCAGTTACATGACAGGGGGGATCTATGGCTACACCTTC. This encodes CASSYMTGGIYGYTF.

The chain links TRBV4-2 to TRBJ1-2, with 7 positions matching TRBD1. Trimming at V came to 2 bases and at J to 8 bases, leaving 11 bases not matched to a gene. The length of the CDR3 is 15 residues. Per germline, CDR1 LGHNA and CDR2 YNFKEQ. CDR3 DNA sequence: TGTGCCAGCAGCCAAAATAGCCAGGGGGATGGCGGCTACACCTTC. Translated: CASSQNSQGDGGYTF.

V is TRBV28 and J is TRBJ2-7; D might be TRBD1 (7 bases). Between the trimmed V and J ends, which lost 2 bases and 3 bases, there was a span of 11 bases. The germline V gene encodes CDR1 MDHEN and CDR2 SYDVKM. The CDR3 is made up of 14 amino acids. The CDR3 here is CASSLTGDFYEQYF. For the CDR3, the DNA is TGTGCCAGCAGTTTAACAGGGGACTTCTACGAGCAGTACTTC. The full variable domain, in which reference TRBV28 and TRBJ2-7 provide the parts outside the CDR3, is DVKVTQSSRYLVKRTGEKVFLECVQDMDHENMFWYRQDPGLGLRLIYFSYDVKMKEKGDIPEGYSVSREKKERFSLILESASTNQTSMYLCASSLTGDFYEQYFGPGTRLTVT.

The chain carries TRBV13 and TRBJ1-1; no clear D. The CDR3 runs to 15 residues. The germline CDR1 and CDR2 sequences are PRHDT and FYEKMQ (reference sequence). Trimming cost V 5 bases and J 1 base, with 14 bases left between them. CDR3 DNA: TGTGCCAGCAGCGGAGCGGGATATGGGAACACTGAAGCTTTCTTT. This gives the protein CASSGAGYGNTEAFF.

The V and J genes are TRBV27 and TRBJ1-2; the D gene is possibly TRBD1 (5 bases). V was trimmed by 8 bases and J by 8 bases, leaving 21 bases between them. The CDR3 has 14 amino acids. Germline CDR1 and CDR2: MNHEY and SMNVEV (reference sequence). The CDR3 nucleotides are TGTGCCAGCTCCGATTCCGGGCCCAAGGGGGGCTACACCTTC. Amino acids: CASSDSGPKGGYTF.

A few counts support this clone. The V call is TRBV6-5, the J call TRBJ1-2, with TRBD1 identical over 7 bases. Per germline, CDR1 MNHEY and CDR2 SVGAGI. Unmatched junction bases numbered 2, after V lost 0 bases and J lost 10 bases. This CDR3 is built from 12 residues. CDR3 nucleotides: TGTGCCAGCAGTTACTCGGGACAGTTCTACACCTTC. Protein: CASSYSGQFYTF.

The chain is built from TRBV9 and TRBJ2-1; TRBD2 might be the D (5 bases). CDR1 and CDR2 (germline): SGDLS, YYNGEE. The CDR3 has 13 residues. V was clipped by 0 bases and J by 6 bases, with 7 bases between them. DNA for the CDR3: TGTGCCAGCAGCGTAGTGGGGAGCAATGAGCAGTTCTTC. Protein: CASSVVGSNEQFF.

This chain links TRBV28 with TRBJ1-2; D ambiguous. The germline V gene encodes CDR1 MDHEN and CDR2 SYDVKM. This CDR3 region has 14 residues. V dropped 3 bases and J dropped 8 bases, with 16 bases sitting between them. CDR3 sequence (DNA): TGTGCCAGCAGTTTGACGACCCAAAGAGCGGGCTACACCTTC. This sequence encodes CASSLTTQRAGYTF.

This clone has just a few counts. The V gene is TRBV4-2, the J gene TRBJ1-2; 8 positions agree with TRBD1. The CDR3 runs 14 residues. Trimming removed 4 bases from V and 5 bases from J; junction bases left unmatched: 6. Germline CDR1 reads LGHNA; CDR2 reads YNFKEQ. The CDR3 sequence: CASSPQGQGYGYTF. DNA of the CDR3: TGTGCCAGCAGCCCCCAAGGACAGGGATATGGCTACACCTTC.

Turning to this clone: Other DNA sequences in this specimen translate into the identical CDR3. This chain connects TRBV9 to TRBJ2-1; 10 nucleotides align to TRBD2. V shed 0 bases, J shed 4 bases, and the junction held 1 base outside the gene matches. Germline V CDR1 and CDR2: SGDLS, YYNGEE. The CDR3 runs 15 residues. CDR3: CASSVDSGRYNEQFF. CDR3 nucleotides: TGTGCCAGCAGCGTAGATAGCGGGAGGTACAATGAGCAGTTCTTC.

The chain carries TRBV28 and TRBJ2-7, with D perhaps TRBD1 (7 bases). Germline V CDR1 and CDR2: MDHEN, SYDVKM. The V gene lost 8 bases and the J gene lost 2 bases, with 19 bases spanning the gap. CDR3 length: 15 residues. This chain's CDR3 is CASSVAGTATYEQYF. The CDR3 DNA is TGTGCCAGCTCGGTTGCGGGGACAGCGACCTACGAGCAGTACTTC.

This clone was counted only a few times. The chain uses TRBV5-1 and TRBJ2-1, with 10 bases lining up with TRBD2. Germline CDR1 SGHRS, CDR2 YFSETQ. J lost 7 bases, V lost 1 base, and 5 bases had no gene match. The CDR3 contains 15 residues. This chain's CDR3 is CASSLTSGIGNEQFF. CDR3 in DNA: TGCGCCAGCAGCTTGACTAGCGGGATCGGGAATGAGCAGTTCTTC.

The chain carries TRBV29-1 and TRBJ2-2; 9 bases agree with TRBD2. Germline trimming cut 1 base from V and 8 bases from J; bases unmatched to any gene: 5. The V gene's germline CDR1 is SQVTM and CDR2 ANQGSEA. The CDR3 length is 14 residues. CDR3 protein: CSVEGGRARGELFF. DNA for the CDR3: TGCAGCGTTGAAGGCGGGAGGGCAAGAGGGGAGCTGTTTTTT.

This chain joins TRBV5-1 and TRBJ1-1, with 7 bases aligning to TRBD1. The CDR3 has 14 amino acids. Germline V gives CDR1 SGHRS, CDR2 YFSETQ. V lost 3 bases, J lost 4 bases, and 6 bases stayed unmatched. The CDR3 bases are TGCGCCAGCAGCTCTCTACAGGGGACCACTGAAGCTTTCTTT. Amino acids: CASSSLQGTTEAFF.

The CDR3 loop reads CASSLAVLARSEQYF. The CDR3, as DNA: TGTGCCAGCAGCTTGGCGGTACTAGCGAGGAGCGAGCAGTACTTC. J is TRBJ2-7 and V is TRBV5-4; TRBD2 aligns across 7 bases. The germline gives CDR1 SGHNT, CDR2 YYREEE (reference sequence). The CDR3 consists of 15 residues. V was clipped by 0 bases and J by 6 bases; unmatched bases: 9. The full variable domain, its missing parts supplied by reference TRBV5-4 and TRBJ2-7, is ETGVTQSPTHLIKTRGQQVTLRCSSQSGHNTVSWYQQALGQGPQFIFQYYREEENGRGNFPPRFSGLQFPNYSSELNVNALELDDSALYLCASSLAVLARSEQYFGPGTRLTVT.

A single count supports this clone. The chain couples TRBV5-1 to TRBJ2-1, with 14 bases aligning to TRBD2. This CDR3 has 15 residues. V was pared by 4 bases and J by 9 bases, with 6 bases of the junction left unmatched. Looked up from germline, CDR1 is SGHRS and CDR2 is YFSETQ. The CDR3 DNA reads TGCGCCAGCAGCCCGGGACTAGCGGGAGTAAGTGAGCAGTTCTTC. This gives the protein CASSPGLAGVSEQFF.

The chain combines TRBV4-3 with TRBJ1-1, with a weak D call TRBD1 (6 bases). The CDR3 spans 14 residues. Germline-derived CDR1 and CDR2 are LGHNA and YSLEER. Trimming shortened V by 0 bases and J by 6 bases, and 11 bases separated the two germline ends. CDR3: CASSQDWGTPEAFF. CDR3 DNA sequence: TGCGCCAGCAGCCAAGATTGGGGGACACCTGAAGCTTTCTTT.

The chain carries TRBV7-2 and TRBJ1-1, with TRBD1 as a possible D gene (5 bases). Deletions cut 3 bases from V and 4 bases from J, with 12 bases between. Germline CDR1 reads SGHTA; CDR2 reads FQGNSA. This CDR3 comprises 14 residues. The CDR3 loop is CASSLSQGGTEAFF. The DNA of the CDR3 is TGTGCCAGCAGCTTGTCTCAGGGAGGCACTGAAGCTTTCTTT.

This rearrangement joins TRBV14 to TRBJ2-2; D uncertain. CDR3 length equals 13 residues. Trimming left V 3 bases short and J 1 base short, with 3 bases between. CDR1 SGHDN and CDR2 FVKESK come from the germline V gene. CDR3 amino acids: CASSQVNTGELFF. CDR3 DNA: TGTGCCAGCAGCCAGGTGAACACCGGGGAGCTGTTTTTT. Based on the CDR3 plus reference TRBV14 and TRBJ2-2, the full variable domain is EAGVTQFPSHSVIEKGQTVTLRCDPISGHDNLYWYRRVMGKEIKFLLHFVKESKQDESGMPNNRFLAERTGGTYSTLKVQPAELEDSGVYFCASSQVNTGELFFGEGSRLTVL.

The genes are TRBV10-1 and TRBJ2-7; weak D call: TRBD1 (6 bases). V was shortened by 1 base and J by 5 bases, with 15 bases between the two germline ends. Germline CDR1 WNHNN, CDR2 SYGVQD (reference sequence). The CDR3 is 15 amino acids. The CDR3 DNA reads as TGCGCCAGCAGTGAGTTCCGACAGGCTTCCAACGAGCAGTACTTC. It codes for CASSEFRQASNEQYF.

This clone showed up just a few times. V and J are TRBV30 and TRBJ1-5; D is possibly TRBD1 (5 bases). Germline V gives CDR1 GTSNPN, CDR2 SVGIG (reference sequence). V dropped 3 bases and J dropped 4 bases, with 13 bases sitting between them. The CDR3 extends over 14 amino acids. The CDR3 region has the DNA TGTGCCTGGAGAATAAGGGGCTCGAATCAGCCCCAGCATTTT. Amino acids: CAWRIRGSNQPQHF. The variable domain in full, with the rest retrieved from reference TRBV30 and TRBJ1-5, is SQTIHQWPATLVQPVGSPLSLECTVEGTSNPNLYWYRQAAGRGLQLLFYSVGIGQISSEVPQNLSASRPQDRQFILSSKKLLLSDSGFYLCAWRIRGSNQPQHFGDGTRLSIL.